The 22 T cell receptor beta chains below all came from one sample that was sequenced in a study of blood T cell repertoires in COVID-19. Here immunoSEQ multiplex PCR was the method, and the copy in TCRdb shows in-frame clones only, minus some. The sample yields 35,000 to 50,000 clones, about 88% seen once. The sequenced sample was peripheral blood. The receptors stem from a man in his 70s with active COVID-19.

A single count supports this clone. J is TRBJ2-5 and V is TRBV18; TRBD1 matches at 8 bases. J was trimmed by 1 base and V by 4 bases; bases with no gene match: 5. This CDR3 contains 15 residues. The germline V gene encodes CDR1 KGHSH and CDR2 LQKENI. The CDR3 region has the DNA TGTGCCAGCTCACGGGGGACAGGATTCCAAGAGACCCAGTACTTC. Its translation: CASSRGTGFQETQYF.

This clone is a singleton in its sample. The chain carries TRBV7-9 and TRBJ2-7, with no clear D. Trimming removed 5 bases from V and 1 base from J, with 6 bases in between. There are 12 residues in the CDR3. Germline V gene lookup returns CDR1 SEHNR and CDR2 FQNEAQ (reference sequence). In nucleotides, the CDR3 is TGTGCCAGCAGCGCTAGTTCCTACGAGCAGTACTTC. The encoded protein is CASSASSYEQYF.

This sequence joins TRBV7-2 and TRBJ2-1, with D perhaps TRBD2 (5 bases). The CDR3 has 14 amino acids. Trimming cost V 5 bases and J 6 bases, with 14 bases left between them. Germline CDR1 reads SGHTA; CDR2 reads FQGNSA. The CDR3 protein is CASSPPRDSNEQFF. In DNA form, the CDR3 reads TGTGCCAGCAGCCCCCCCCGGGATTCCAATGAGCAGTTCTTC. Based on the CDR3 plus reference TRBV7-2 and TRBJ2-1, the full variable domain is GAGVSQSPSNKVTEKGKDVELRCDPISGHTALYWYRQSLGQGLEFLIYFQGNSAPDKSGLPSDRFSAERTGGSVSTLTIQRTQQEDSAVYLCASSPPRDSNEQFFGPGTRLTVL.

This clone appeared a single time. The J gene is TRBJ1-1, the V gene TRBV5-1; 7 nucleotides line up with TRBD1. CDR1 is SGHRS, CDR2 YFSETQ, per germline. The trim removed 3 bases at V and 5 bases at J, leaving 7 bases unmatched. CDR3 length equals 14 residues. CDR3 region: CASSSRQGGTEAFF. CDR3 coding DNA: TGCGCCAGCAGCTCACGACAGGGTGGGACTGAAGCTTTCTTT.

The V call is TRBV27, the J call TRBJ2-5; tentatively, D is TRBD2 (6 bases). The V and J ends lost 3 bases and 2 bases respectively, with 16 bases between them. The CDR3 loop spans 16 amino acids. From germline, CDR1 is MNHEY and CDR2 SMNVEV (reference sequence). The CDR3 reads CASSLAGSLKQETQYF. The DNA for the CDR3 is TGTGCCAGCAGTTTGGCGGGGAGCCTGAAGCAAGAGACCCAGTACTTC.

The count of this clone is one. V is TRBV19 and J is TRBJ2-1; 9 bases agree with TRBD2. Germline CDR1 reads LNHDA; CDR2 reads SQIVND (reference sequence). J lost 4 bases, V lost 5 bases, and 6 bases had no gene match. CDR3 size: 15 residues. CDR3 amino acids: CASSLAGGQYNEQFF. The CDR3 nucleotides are TGTGCCAGTAGTCTGGCGGGGGGGCAGTACAATGAGCAGTTCTTC.

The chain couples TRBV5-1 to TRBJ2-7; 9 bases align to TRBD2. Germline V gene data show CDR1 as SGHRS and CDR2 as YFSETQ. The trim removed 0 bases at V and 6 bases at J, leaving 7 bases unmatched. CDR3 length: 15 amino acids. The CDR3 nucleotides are TGCGCCAGCAGCTTGGATAGCGGGGGCCTGGGCGAGCAGTACTTC. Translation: CASSLDSGGLGEQYF.

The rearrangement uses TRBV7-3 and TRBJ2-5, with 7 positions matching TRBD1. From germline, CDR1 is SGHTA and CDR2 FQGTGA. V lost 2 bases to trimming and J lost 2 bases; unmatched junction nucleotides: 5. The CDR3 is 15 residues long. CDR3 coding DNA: TGTGCCAGCAGCTTATCCGGGACAGCTCAAGAGACCCAGTACTTC. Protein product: CASSLSGTAQETQYF. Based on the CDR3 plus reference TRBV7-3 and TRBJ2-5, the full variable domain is GAGVSQTPSNKVTEKGKYVELRCDPISGHTALYWYRQSLGQGPEFLIYFQGTGAADDSGLPNDRFFAVRPEGSVSTLKIQRTERGDSAVYLCASSLSGTAQETQYFGPGTRLLVL.

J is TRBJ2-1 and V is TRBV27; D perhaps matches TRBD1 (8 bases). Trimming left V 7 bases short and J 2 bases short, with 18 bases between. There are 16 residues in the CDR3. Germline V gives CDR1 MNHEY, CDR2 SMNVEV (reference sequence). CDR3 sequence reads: CASTQRGQAPYNEQFF. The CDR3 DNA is TGTGCCAGCACCCAGCGGGGACAGGCGCCCTACAATGAGCAGTTCTTC.

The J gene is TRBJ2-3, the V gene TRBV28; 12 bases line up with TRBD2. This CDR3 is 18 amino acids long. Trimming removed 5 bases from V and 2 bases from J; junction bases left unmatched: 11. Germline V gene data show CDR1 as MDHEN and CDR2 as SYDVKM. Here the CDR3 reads CASSTAATSGGLTDTQYF. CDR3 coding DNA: TGTGCCAGCAGTACCGCCGCGACTAGCGGGGGCCTCACAGATACGCAGTATTTT.

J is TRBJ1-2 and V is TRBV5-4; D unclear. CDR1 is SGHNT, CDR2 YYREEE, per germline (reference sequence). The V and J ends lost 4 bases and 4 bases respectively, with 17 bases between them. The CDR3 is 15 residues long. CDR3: CASSHRSEGLYGYTF. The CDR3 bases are TGTGCCAGCAGCCACCGGTCCGAAGGACTCTATGGCTACACCTTC. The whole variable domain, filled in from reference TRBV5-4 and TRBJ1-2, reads ETGVTQSPTHLIKTRGQQVTLRCSSQSGHNTVSWYQQALGQGPQFIFQYYREEENGRGNFPPRFSGLQFPNYSSELNVNALELDDSALYLCASSHRSEGLYGYTFGSGTRLTVV.

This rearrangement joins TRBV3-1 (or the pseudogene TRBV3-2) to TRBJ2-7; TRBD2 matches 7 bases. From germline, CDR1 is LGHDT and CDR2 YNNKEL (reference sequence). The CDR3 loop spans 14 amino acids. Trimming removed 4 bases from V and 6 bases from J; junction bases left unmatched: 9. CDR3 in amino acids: CASSLGGDWPEQYF. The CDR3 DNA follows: TGTGCCAGCAGCCTGGGGGGGGACTGGCCCGAGCAGTACTTC.

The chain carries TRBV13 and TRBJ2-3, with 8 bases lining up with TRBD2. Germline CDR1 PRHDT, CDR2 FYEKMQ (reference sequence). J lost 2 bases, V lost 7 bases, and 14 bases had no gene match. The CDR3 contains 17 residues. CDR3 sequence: CASTLTPGLGVTDTQYF. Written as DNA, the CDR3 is TGTGCCAGCACCCTAACCCCGGGACTAGGGGTCACAGATACGCAGTATTTT.

The CDR3 DNA is TGTGCCAGCAGCTTAGATCTTAACAATCAGCCCCAGCATTTT. Protein: CASSLDLNNQPQHF. The V gene is TRBV7-9, the J gene TRBJ1-5; D ambiguous. Trimming cost V 1 base and J 3 bases, with 7 bases left between them. CDR1 is SEHNR and CDR2 is FQNEAQ in the germline V gene (reference sequence). The CDR3 runs 14 residues.

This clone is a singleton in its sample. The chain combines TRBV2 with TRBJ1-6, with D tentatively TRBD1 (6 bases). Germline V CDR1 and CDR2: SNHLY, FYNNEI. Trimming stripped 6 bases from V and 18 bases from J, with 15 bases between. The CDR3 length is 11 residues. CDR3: CASRQGGVDHF. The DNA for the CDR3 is TGTGCCAGCAGGCAAGGGGGGGTGGACCACTTT.

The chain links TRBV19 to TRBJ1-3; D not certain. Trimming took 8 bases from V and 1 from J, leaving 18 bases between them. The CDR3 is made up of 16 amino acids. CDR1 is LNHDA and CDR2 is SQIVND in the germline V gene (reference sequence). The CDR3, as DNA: TGTGCCAGTTCGTGGAGGGCAGAGCTTTCTGGAAACACCATATATTTT. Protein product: CASSWRAELSGNTIYF.

Here the CDR3 reads CASSLAGGPETQYF. In DNA form, the CDR3 reads TGTGCCAGCAGCTTAGCGGGGGGGCCCGAGACCCAGTACTTC. The V and J genes are TRBV7-2 and TRBJ2-5; TRBD2 might be the D (7 bases). Per germline, CDR1 SGHTA and CDR2 FQGNSA. This CDR3 is 14 amino acids long. The ends were cut back, 0 bases at V and 5 bases at J, with 10 bases in the middle. Based on the CDR3 plus reference TRBV7-2 and TRBJ2-5, the full variable domain is GAGVSQSPSNKVTEKGKDVELRCDPISGHTALYWYRQSLGQGLEFLIYFQGNSAPDKSGLPSDRFSAERTGGSVSTLTIQRTQQEDSAVYLCASSLAGGPETQYFGPGTRLLVL.

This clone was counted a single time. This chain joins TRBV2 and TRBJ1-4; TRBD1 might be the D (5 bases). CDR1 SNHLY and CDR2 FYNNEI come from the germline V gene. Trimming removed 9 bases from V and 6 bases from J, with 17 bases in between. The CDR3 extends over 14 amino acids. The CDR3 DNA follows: TGTGCCAGTAGCAGGGATGGGATGCATGAAAAACTGTTTTTT. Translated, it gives CASSRDGMHEKLFF.

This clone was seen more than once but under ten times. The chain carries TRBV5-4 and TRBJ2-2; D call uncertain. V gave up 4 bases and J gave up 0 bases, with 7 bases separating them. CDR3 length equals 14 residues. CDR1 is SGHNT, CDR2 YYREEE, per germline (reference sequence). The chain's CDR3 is CASSPPANTGELFF. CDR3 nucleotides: TGTGCCAGCAGCCCCCCGGCGAACACCGGGGAGCTGTTTTTT.

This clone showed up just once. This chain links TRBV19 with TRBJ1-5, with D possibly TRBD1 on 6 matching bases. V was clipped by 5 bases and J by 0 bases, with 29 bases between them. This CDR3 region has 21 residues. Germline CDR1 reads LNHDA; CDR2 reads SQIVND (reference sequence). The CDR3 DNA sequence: TGTGCCAGTAGTCCCAGACCCCCATCGACAGGCTCTGGAGGTAGCAATCAGCCCCAGCATTTT. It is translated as CASSPRPPSTGSGGSNQPQHF. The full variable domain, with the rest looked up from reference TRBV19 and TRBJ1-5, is DGGITQSPKYLFRKEGQNVTLSCEQNLNHDAMYWYRQDPGQGLRLIYYSQIVNDFQKGDIAEGYSVSREKKESFPLTVTSAQKNPTAFYLCASSPRPPSTGSGGSNQPQHFGDGTRLSIL.

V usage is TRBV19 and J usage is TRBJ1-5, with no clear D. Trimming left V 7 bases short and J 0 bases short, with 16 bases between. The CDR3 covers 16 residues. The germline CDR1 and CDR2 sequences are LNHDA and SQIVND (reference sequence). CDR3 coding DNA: TGTGCCAGTATTTCCCTCTCGGTCCATAGCAATCAGCCCCAGCATTTT. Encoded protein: CASISLSVHSNQPQHF.

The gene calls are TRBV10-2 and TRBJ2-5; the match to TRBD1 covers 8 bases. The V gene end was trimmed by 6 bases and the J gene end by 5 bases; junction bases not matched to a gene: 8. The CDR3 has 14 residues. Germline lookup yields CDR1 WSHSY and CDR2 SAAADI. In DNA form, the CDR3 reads TGCGCCAGCAGCTTACAGGGGGTGAGGGAGACCCAGTACTTC. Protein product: CASSLQGVRETQYF.